The present entry profiles one T cell receptor (beta chain) with its context. Its cognate antigen has yet to be identified. Base qualities were left out, and no much larger clone turns up one base away. This sample also contains other DNA sequences that code for the same CDR3. This entry comes from a study of immune evolution from preneoplasia to lung adenocarcinoma (dated by TCRdb to the early 2020s). With respect to the entire study: The study profiled immune contexture across lung adenocarcinoma precursors and invasive adenocarcinoma using immune gene expression, TCR sequencing and multiplex immunofluorescence. Resected precursor lesions (AAH, AIS, MIA) and invasive adenocarcinomas were each compared against paired morphologically normal lung tissue. The sample size depended on which specimens were available, not on a prior power calculation. The immune data were combined with whole exome sequencing and methylation data from the same cohort of nodules. The overall cohort was made up of some 49 patients with pulmonary nodules who had surgical resection. TCR sequencing data were obtained from 51 patients. According to the study, 105 samples were used for TCR sequencing. POLYSOLVER was used to infer Class I HLA alleles from exome data, and LOHHLA was used to detect allele-specific HLA loss.

CDR1 is given as LNHDA and CDR2 as SQIVND, both from the germline V gene (reference sequence). V was cut back by 3 bases and J by 0 bases, leaving a gap of 6 bases between them. The CDR3 runs 14 residues from the cysteine to the phenylalanine. Only the CDR3 DNA stays, 42 bases, in frame from base 1. The investigation overall reported the following: Normal lung showed the highest clonality, whereas later-stage lesions appeared to have higher T cell density and diversity but lower clonality. All patients were from Japan and China, so applicability to Western populations was uncertain. The highest top T cell clone frequencies were observed in normal lung, and a progressive decrease in top T cell clone frequencies appeared to occur from AAH through AIS, MIA and invasive adenocarcinoma. The findings rested on association rather than direct causation, and larger cohorts with long-term follow-up and longitudinal biopsies were considered necessary.

Resection was performed on patients in Japan or China between the mid-2010s and the late 2010s. The histologic diagnosis of each case was independently confirmed on H&E slides by two lung cancer pathologists. The AllPrep DNA/RNA FFPE Kit was used to isolate DNA from FFPE tissue. Using the immunoSEQ hsTCRbeta Kit, TCR beta CDR3 regions were sequenced from DNA. As for how the authors treated the data: The ImmunoSEQ Analyzer was used to analyse the TCR sequencing data. T cell clonality was defined as 1 minus Pielou's evenness computed on productive rearrangements. The inverse Simpson index, applied to productive templates, was used to measure T cell diversity. T cell density was TCR beta template counts normalized to usable DNA, estimated by amplifying and sequencing housekeeping genes. Two-sided Kruskal-Wallis tests were used to compare TCR metrics between histologic stages. TCRdb holds this immuneACCESS table with in-frame rearrangements only. Some clones are missing; in checked studies, unresolved V genes explain under half, and the rest has no known cause. V, J and clone size reflect that table, while D and trimming were determined from the DNA. This sample comprises about 4,600 clones, 70% to 85% of them detected only once. The ten largest account for approximately 8.1% of the sample.

The chain is assembled from TRBV19 and TRBJ1-5; the D gene lacks a confident call. This receptor was identified in a person aged 60-79 years with lung adenocarcinoma. Sequencing input: FFPE adjacent normal lung tissue. The CDR3 region has the sequence CASSIGYSNQPQHF. DNA sequence: TGTGCCAGTAGTATTGGCTATAGCAATCAGCCCCAGCATTTT.